These 4 T cell receptor beta chains were sequenced from one sample in a study of cytomegalovirus exposure and HLA in healthy donors. A multiplex PCR was run with 60 Vbeta primers and 13 Jbeta primers. Sequencing was performed with immunoSEQ multiplex PCR; in TCRdb, only in-frame clones are kept and a portion is missing. The sample records about 110,000 clones, 82% being singletons. Sequenced sample: PBMCs. Source of these receptors: a man under 40 in good health and CMV-seropositive.

This clone was seen a handful of times. The chain carries TRBV6-1 and TRBJ2-3; 9 nucleotides match TRBD2. With 7 bases clipped from V and 5 bases from J, the junction kept 7 bases outside the gene matches. The CDR3 has 14 residues. The germline CDR1 and CDR2 sequences are MNHNS and SASEGT. The CDR3 DNA sequence: TGTGCCAGCACCCCGGGACTAGCCCAAGATACGCAGTATTTT. Its translation is CASTPGLAQDTQYF.

J is TRBJ2-5 and V is TRBV4-2, with 11 positions matching TRBD2. From germline, CDR1 is LGHNA and CDR2 YNFKEQ. Trimming removed 0 bases from V and 4 bases from J; junction bases left unmatched: 7. This CDR3 is 17 amino acids long. The CDR3 here is CASSQDLAGGGRETQYF. As DNA, the CDR3 is TGTGCCAGCAGCCAAGATCTAGCGGGGGGCGGTAGAGAGACCCAGTACTTC.

A remark on this clone: This same CDR3 is encoded by further DNA sequences in the sample. This chain uses TRBV18 with TRBJ1-5; TRBD1 is a possible D gene (5 bases). The CDR3 is 13 residues long. Per germline, CDR1 KGHSH and CDR2 LQKENI. Trimming pared 6 bases from V and 2 bases from J, leaving 8 bases between. CDR3 DNA sequence: TGTGCCAGCTCCCCGGGGGGCAATCAGCCCCAGCATTTT. Its translation: CASSPGGNQPQHF. The whole variable domain, filled in from reference TRBV18 and TRBJ1-5, reads NAGVMQNPRHLVRRRGQEARLRCSPMKGHSHVYWYRQLPEEGLKFMVYLQKENIIDESGMPKERFSAEFPKEGPSILRIQQVVRGDSAAYFCASSPGGNQPQHFGDGTRLSIL.

The chain couples TRBV5-6 to TRBJ2-7, with D hard to call. CDR3 length: 14 residues. Germline V gives CDR1 SGHDT, CDR2 YYEEEE. The ends were cut back, 0 bases at V and 2 bases at J, with 9 bases in the middle. The DNA of the CDR3 is TGTGCCAGCAGCTTGGGGGCAGCCCCCTACGAGCAGTACTTC. This sequence encodes CASSLGAAPYEQYF. The variable domain in full, with the rest retrieved from reference TRBV5-6 and TRBJ2-7, is DAGVTQSPTHLIKTRGQQVTLRCSPKSGHDTVSWYQQALGQGPQFIFQYYEEEERQRGNFPDRFSGHQFPNYSSELNVNALLLGDSALYLCASSLGAAPYEQYFGPGTRLTVT.